Listed below are T cell receptor beta chains from one sample, sequenced in a study of T cells in Graves' hyperthyroidism and ophthalmopathy. TCRdb reprocessed the multiplex PCR reads via MiXCR and lists one record per CDR3 protein. The table lists under 350,000 distinct CDR3 sequences, 25% to 30% of them singletons, with approximately 30% in the top ten. The source material was blood. The source of these receptors is a man aged 35 to 55 with Graves' hyperthyroidism that later progressed to Graves' ophthalmopathy. The CDR3 runs from the conserved cysteine through the conserved F or W. The order of the fields is J gene, clone size, V gene, D gene, CDR3 protein, CDR3 DNA. A D gene is named only where the DNA matches it firmly. Clone size, where shown, is once, few, many, or a class for clones that have expanded.

TRBJ2-2,few,TRBV5-1,-,CASSFSGATNTGELFF,TGCGCCAGCAGCTTTTCTGGGGCAACGAACACCGGGGAGCTGTTTTTT
TRBJ1-2,-,TRBV19,-,CASSIWAREEDGYTF,TGTGCCAGTAGTATTTGGGCCAGGGAAGAGGATGGCTACACCTTC
TRBJ1-5,many,TRBV6-5,TRBD1,CASSQGVNQPQHF,TGTGCCAGCAGTCAGGGGGTTAATCAGCCCCAGCATTTT
TRBJ1-1,-,TRBV12-3/TRBV12-4,-,CASSTPGETEAFF,TGTGCCAGCAGCACTCCAGGGGAGACTGAAGCTTTCTTT
TRBJ2-7,few,TRBV19,-,CASSYGISYEQYF,TGTGCCAGTAGCTACGGGATCTCCTACGAGCAGTACTTC
TRBJ2-7,many,TRBV27,-,CASGWGTYEQYF,TGTGCCAGCGGGTGGGGGACCTACGAGCAGTACTTC
TRBJ1-3,many,TRBV15,-,CATSRDMSGNTIYF,TGTGCCACCAGCAGAGATATGTCTGGAAACACCATATATTTT
TRBJ2-5,-,TRBV15,TRBD1,CATSRDPLGQGLTETQYF,TGTGCCACCAGCAGAGACCCACTGGGACAGGGGTTAACAGAGACCCAGTACTTC
TRBJ2-7,-,TRBV14,TRBD2,CASSPIAGTSYEQYF,TGTGCCAGCAGCCCCATAGCGGGAACCTCCTACGAGCAGTACTTC
TRBJ2-5,many,TRBV6-5,-,CASSYSYRSYQETQYF,TGTGCCAGCAGTTACTCGTACAGGTCGTACCAAGAGACCCAGTACTTC
TRBJ2-5,many,TRBV29-1,-,CSARGLNQETQYF,TGCAGCGCTAGAGGACTTAATCAAGAGACCCAGTACTTC
TRBJ2-7,many,TRBV19,-,CASRSPISYEQYF,TGTGCCAGTAGATCGCCAATATCCTACGAGCAGTACTTC
TRBJ1-2,-,TRBV7-9,-,CASSPDGGYTF,TGTGCCAGCAGCCCAGATGGTGGCTACACCTTC
TRBJ1-5,many,TRBV6-2/TRBV6-3,TRBD1,CASSYLGTGNQPQHF,TGTGCCAGCAGTTACTTAGGGACAGGCAATCAGCCCCAGCATTTT
TRBJ2-2,many,TRBV20-1,TRBD2,CSGSAGGVGELFF,TGCAGCGGTTCTGCGGGGGGGGTAGGGGAGCTGTTTTTT
TRBJ1-2,once,TRBV12-3/TRBV12-4,TRBD1,CASSYRGLDGYTF,TGTGCCAGCAGTTACAGGGGTTTGGATGGCTACACCTTC
TRBJ1-3,many,TRBV7-9,-,CASSHALGSGNTIYF,TGTGCCAGCAGCCATGCTCTAGGCTCTGGAAACACCATATATTTT
TRBJ2-7,-,TRBV11-1,TRBD2,CASSASTSGIYEQYF,TGTGCCAGCAGCGCATCAACCAGCGGGATCTACGAGCAGTACTTC
TRBJ1-2,many,TRBV11-2,-,CASSSPGTFYYGYTF,TGTGCCAGCAGCTCCCCCGGGACCTTTTACTATGGCTACACCTTC
TRBJ2-7,many,TRBV12-3/TRBV12-4,-,CASSPLGVEYEQYF,TGTGCCAGCAGCCCTCTGGGGGTGGAATACGAGCAGTACTTC
TRBJ1-1,-,TRBV11-1,TRBD1,CASSFSGGGAEAFF,TGTGCCAGCAGCTTCTCAGGGGGCGGTGCTGAAGCTTTCTTT
TRBJ2-4,many,TRBV20-1,-,CSASPAGWVAKNIQYF,TGCAGTGCTAGTCCCGCAGGGTGGGTAGCCAAAAACATTCAGTACTTC
TRBJ2-2,many,TRBV6-4,TRBD2,CASSDLAGGNTGELFF,TGTGCCAGCAGTGACTTAGCGGGAGGGAACACCGGGGAGCTGTTTTTT
TRBJ2-5,-,TRBV13,TRBD2,CASSLRSSGLALETQYF,TGTGCCAGCAGCTTAAGGTCTTCGGGACTAGCTTTGGAGACCCAGTACTTC
TRBJ1-2,few,TRBV19,TRBD1,CASSMTGGFYGYTF,TGTGCCAGTAGTATGACAGGGGGCTTTTATGGCTACACCTTC
TRBJ1-5,-,TRBV11-2,-,CASSTGLSQPQHF,TGTGCCAGTTCCACGGGCCTAAGCCAGCCCCAGCATTTT
TRBJ1-5,few,TRBV20-1,-,CSALPDSNQPQHF,TGCAGTGCCCTCCCCGACAGCAATCAGCCCCAGCATTTT
TRBJ2-2,many,TRBV4-2,-,CASSQDGPNTGELFF,TGTGCCAGCAGCCAGGACGGACCAAACACCGGGGAGCTGTTTTTT
TRBJ1-5,many,TRBV2,TRBD1,CASGDSYSNQPQHF,TGTGCCAGCGGGGACAGTTATAGCAATCAGCCCCAGCATTTT
TRBJ1-1,many,TRBV20-1,TRBD1,CSARHSDRVNTEAFF,TGCAGTGCTCGCCACTCGGACAGGGTGAACACTGAAGCTTTCTTT
TRBJ2-5,-,TRBV7-2,TRBD2,CASSLGTSGSGETQYF,TGTGCCAGCAGCTTAGGGACTAGCGGGAGTGGAGAGACCCAGTACTTC
TRBJ1-1,-,TRBV12-3/TRBV12-4,-,CASSSYDRRNTEAFF,TGTGCCAGCAGTAGCTACGACAGAAGGAACACTGAAGCTTTCTTT
TRBJ1-4,-,TRBV12-3/TRBV12-4,-,CASSISDGRTEKLFF,TGTGCCAGCAGTATATCGGACGGAAGAACCGAAAAACTGTTTTTT
TRBJ2-5,many,TRBV29-1,TRBD2,CSLKLTFTGTRGKETQYF,TGCAGCTTGAAACTGACTTTTACCGGGACTAGGGGCAAAGAGACCCAGTACTTC
TRBJ2-7,once,TRBV12-3/TRBV12-4,-,CASSPSREQYF,TGTGCCAGCAGTCCTTCCCGGGAGCAGTACTTC
TRBJ2-7,-,TRBV6-2/TRBV6-3,TRBD2,CASSFLSGSYEQYF,TGTGCCAGCAGTTTCCTTAGCGGGAGTTACGAGCAGTACTTC
TRBJ1-3,many,TRBV6-1,TRBD1,CASSIQGARNTIYF,TGTGCCAGCAGTATTCAGGGGGCAAGAAACACCATATATTTT
TRBJ1-5,many,TRBV2,-,CASSELGQINQPQHF,TGTGCCAGCAGTGAACTAGGACAAATAAATCAGCCCCAGCATTTT
TRBJ2-7,-,TRBV12-3/TRBV12-4,TRBD2,CASSRAEGLAPYEQYF,TGTGCCAGCAGTCGCGCTGAGGGACTAGCCCCATACGAGCAGTACTTC
TRBJ1-1,many,TRBV29-1,-,CSVGHLWNTEAFF,TGCAGCGTTGGCCACTTGTGGAACACTGAAGCTTTCTTT
TRBJ2-7,once,TRBV11-2,-,CASSFGDRYEQYF,TGTGCCAGCAGCTTCGGAGACCGCTACGAGCAGTACTTC
TRBJ2-2,many,TRBV7-9,-,CASSYSRLNTGELFF,TGTGCCAGCAGTTACAGCCGCCTGAACACCGGGGAGCTGTTTTTT
TRBJ2-7,-,TRBV5-1,-,CASSLVGDNEQYF,TGCGCCAGCAGCTTGGTTGGGGATAACGAGCAGTACTTC
TRBJ1-2,-,TRBV12-3/TRBV12-4,-,CASSFNRFPNYGYTF,TGTGCCAGCAGTTTTAACAGATTTCCTAACTATGGCTACACCTTC
TRBJ2-3,few,TRBV7-3,-,CASSLSGGSTDTQYF,TGTGCCAGCAGCTTATCCGGGGGAAGCACAGATACGCAGTATTTT
TRBJ1-2,-,TRBV10-3,TRBD1,CAMDPGQGTNYGYTF,TGTGCCATGGATCCGGGACAGGGGACGAACTATGGCTACACCTTC
TRBJ1-5,many,TRBV29-1,-,CSVGSSNQPQHF,TGCAGCGTTGGCTCTAGCAATCAGCCCCAGCATTTT
TRBJ1-1,-,TRBV6-1,-,CASRRDGKAEAFF,TGTGCCAGCAGACGAGACGGGAAGGCTGAAGCTTTCTTT
TRBJ2-2,many,TRBV6-1,TRBD1,CAGEDRANTGELFF,TGTGCCGGGGAGGACAGGGCGAACACCGGGGAGCTGTTTTTT
TRBJ1-1,-,TRBV6-5,-,CASVTKRGRRTEAFF,TGTGCCAGCGTTACGAAACGGGGGCGGCGGACTGAAGCTTTCTTT
TRBJ1-1,many,TRBV5-1,-,CASSPGARVRMGPWENTEAFF,TGCGCCAGCAGCCCCGGAGCCAGGGTGAGGATGGGTCCATGGGAGAACACTGAAGCTTTCTTT
TRBJ2-2,few,TRBV5-4,TRBD2,CASSLEGGSNTGELFF,TGTGCCAGCAGCTTGGAGGGAGGGTCGAACACCGGGGAGCTGTTTTTT
TRBJ1-4,many,TRBV7-6,-,CASSLEETGSEKLFF,TGTGCCAGCAGCTTAGAGGAAACGGGTAGTGAAAAACTGTTTTTT
TRBJ2-3,many,TRBV29-1,-,CSASSGRPTDTQYF,TGCAGCGCGTCCTCGGGGCGCCCCACAGATACGCAGTATTTT
TRBJ1-1,many,TRBV28,TRBD1,CASNPGQARGNTEAFF,TGTGCCAGCAACCCGGGACAGGCCCGCGGGAACACTGAAGCTTTCTTT
TRBJ1-2,-,TRBV28,-,CASVGNYGYTF,TGTGCCAGCGTCGGGAACTATGGCTACACCTTC
TRBJ1-2,-,TRBV5-1,TRBD1,CASSSGQGADGYTF,TGCGCCAGCAGCTCCGGACAGGGGGCGGATGGCTACACCTTC